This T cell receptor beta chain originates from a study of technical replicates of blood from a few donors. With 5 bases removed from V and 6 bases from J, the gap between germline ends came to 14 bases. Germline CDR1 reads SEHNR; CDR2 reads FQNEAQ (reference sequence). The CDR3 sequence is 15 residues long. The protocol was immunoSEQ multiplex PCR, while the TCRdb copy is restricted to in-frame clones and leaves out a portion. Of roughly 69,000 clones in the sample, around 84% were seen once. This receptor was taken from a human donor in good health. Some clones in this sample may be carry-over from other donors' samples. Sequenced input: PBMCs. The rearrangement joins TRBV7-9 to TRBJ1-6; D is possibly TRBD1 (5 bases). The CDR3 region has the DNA TGTGCCAGCAGCCTGCATACGGGGGGTAATTCACCCCTCCACTTT. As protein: CASSLHTGGNSPLHF.